A selection of T cell receptor beta chains follows, all from one sample in a study of T-cell reconstitution after alpha-beta-depleted transplantation in children. One entry per CDR3 protein, called by TCRdb with MiXCR from the PCR reads. The sample has approximately 640,000 distinct CDR3 sequences; roughly 15% are singletons. The sample here was PBMCs from the stem cell graft donor, taken from the stem cell graft. These receptors were collected from a human donor who donated a stem cell graft to a child with acute myeloid leukemia. The CDR3 runs from the conserved cysteine through the conserved F or W. The D gene is left open where the match is weak. Size values are once, few and many counts, or a class for expanded clones, and some rows have none.

v_call	d_call	j_call	clone_size	cdr3_nt	cdr3_aa
TRBV20-1	TRBD2	TRBJ2-5	many	TGCAGTGCTCGAGAGGGAGGGGAGACCCAGTACTTC	CSAREGGETQYF
TRBV6-1	NA	TRBJ2-7	many	TGTGCCAGCACCCCGTCCTCCTACGAGCAGTACTTC	CASTPSSYEQYF
TRBV7-9	NA	TRBJ2-1	many	TGTGCCAGCAGCCCCCTCGACCGGAACTCCTACAATGAGCAGTTCTTC	CASSPLDRNSYNEQFF
TRBV29-1	NA	TRBJ2-1	few	TGCAGCGTTGAGGCGCCAGGGGGGTACGAGCAGTTCTTC	CSVEAPGGYEQFF
TRBV7-3	TRBD2	TRBJ2-3	NA	TGTGCCAGCAGCTTACTATCCCCTAGCGGGGGGGCAGGGGATACGCAGTATTTT	CASSLLSPSGGAGDTQYF
TRBV12-3/TRBV12-4	NA	TRBJ1-1	few	TGTGCCAGCAGTCAGAGTGGCACTGAAGCTTTCTTT	CASSQSGTEAFF
TRBV7-9	TRBD2	TRBJ2-2	NA	TGTGCCAGCAGCTTATTCGCGGGGGGCGACACCGGGGAGCTGTTTTTT	CASSLFAGGDTGELFF
TRBV5-1	TRBD2	TRBJ2-5	many	TGTGCCAGCAGTTCCGGACTAGCGGTCCAAGAGACCCAGTACTTC	CASSSGLAVQETQYF
TRBV9	NA	TRBJ2-2	NA	TGTGCCAGCAGCGTAGGGACAGCGAACACCGGGGAGCTGTTTTTT	CASSVGTANTGELFF
TRBV11-2	TRBD2	TRBJ2-3	few	TGTGCCAGCAGCTTAGTAGCTAGCGGGGGGGCCGGGTCAGATACGCAGTATTTT	CASSLVASGGAGSDTQYF
TRBV29-1	NA	TRBJ2-1	many	TGCAGCGGCGCAGGACATTTGTACAATGAGCAGTTCTTC	CSGAGHLYNEQFF
TRBV29-1	TRBD1	TRBJ2-3	many	TGCAGCGTTGACCCGACAGGGGCAGATACGCAGTATTTT	CSVDPTGADTQYF
TRBV25-1	NA	TRBJ2-5	NA	TGTGCCACCATGGACTTTCTAGGAGAGACCCAGTACTTC	CATMDFLGETQYF
TRBV20-1	TRBD1	TRBJ1-6	many	TGCAGTGCTCCTCGGGCAGGGGGGAATTCACCCCTCCACTTT	CSAPRAGGNSPLHF
TRBV4-3	NA	TRBJ1-1	NA	TGCGCCAGCAGCCAAGAGGTAGCCCTGAGAGCTTTCTTT	CASSQEVALRAFF
TRBV7-9	TRBD2	TRBJ2-1	few	TGTGCCAGCAGCTTAGAACGGGGGGGCCTTCATGAGCAGTTCTTC	CASSLERGGLHEQFF
TRBV20-1	NA	TRBJ1-5	many	TGCAGCCTCAAAAGACAGGACCTAAAGAGCAATCAGCCCCAGCATTTT	CSLKRQDLKSNQPQHF
TRBV4-3	NA	TRBJ2-7	many	TGCGCCAGCAGCCAAGATAAGGGTTCGAGGGAGCAGTACTTC	CASSQDKGSREQYF
TRBV7-2	NA	TRBJ2-5	many	TGTGCCAGCAGCTTAACGAGACAGCAAGAGACCCAGTACTTC	CASSLTRQQETQYF
TRBV5-1	NA	TRBJ2-3	NA	TGCGCCACCACAAGCGGAGACAGCACAGTTACGCAGTATTTT	CATTSGDSTVTQYF
TRBV10-3	NA	TRBJ2-7	NA	TGTGCCATCAGTGACAGGGCGTCGTACGAGCAGTACTTC	CAISDRASYEQYF
TRBV29-1	TRBD2	TRBJ2-3	few	TGCAGCGTTGAATTGATTAGCGGGGCTACTAGTAGCACAGATACGCAGTATTTT	CSVELISGATSSTDTQYF
TRBV29-1	NA	TRBJ2-3	many	TGCAGCGTTGAACCCGATACGCAGTATTTT	CSVEPDTQYF
TRBV20-1	TRBD1	TRBJ1-1	many	TGCAGTGCTAGGCGGACAGGATTGAACACTGAAGCTTTCTTT	CSARRTGLNTEAFF
TRBV20-1	TRBD1	TRBJ1-5	many	TGCAGTCCCCAGGGGGTTAATCAGCCCCAGCATTTT	CSPQGVNQPQHF
TRBV20-1	NA	TRBJ1-5	few	TGCAGTGCTAGAGGATCCGTGAATCAGCCCCAGCATTTT	CSARGSVNQPQHF
TRBV27	NA	TRBJ2-1	few	TGTGCCAGCAGTTTAAAAAGTGAGCAGTTCTTC	CASSLKSEQFF
TRBV24-1	NA	TRBJ2-2	few	TGTGCCACCAGTGACTCCGGGACTTACCTCACCGGGGAGCTGTTTTTT	CATSDSGTYLTGELFF
TRBV7-9	NA	TRBJ2-1	many	TGTGCCAGCAGCCCCCTCAACAATGAGCAGTTCTTC	CASSPLNNEQFF
TRBV20-1	NA	TRBJ2-1	many	TGCAGCCTCACCTCCGTAGGGAGTAGTATTTACAATGAGCAGTTCTTC	CSLTSVGSSIYNEQFF
TRBV6-1	TRBD1	TRBJ1-1	few	TGTGCCAGCAGTCCTTTTGGACAGGGGGATGGGGGCACTGAAGCTTTCTTT	CASSPFGQGDGGTEAFF
TRBV11-3	TRBD1	TRBJ1-2	NA	TGTGCCAGCAGCGCCCTGACAGGGGATGGCTACACCTTC	CASSALTGDGYTF
TRBV7-2	NA	TRBJ2-5	many	TGTGCCAGCAGCCTAGACGGGACACCCGAAGAGACCCAGTACTTC	CASSLDGTPEETQYF
TRBV5-1	NA	TRBJ1-6	few	TGCGCCAGCAGGACGGACCTCTCTAATGGACATAATTCACCCCTCCACTTT	CASRTDLSNGHNSPLHF
TRBV9	TRBD1	TRBJ2-3	few	TGTGCCAGCAGCCTTGAAAGGGGGCGCGGCACAGATACGCAGTATTTT	CASSLERGRGTDTQYF
TRBV2	TRBD1	TRBJ2-1	NA	TGTGCCTTATCCCGGGACAGGGGGTACAATGAGCAGTTCTTC	CALSRDRGYNEQFF
TRBV12-3/TRBV12-4	NA	TRBJ1-3	many	TGTGCCAGCAGTGTGGCGGGCGGAAACACCATATATTTT	CASSVAGGNTIYF
TRBV3-1	TRBD1	TRBJ2-1	NA	TGTGCCAGCAGCCCCTCCGGGACAGTAATGCCGAGCTCCTACAATGAGCAGTTCTTC	CASSPSGTVMPSSYNEQFF
TRBV7-9	NA	TRBJ2-1	NA	TGTGCCTCCTGGGTAGACAATGAGCAGTTCTTC	CASWVDNEQFF
TRBV6-2/TRBV6-3	NA	TRBJ2-7	many	TGTGCCAGCAGTTCGGGGAGCCCACAGGACTACGAGCAGTACTTC	CASSSGSPQDYEQYF
TRBV2	NA	TRBJ2-3	few	TGTGCCAGCACCGCGGTGTACACAGATACGCAGTATTTT	CASTAVYTDTQYF
TRBV20-1	NA	TRBJ2-4	many	TGCAGTGCTAGAGATCAGACAGGCCTAGCCAAAAACATTCAGTACTTC	CSARDQTGLAKNIQYF
TRBV12-3/TRBV12-4	TRBD2	TRBJ2-2	NA	TGTGCCAGCAGTCCCGGACTAGCGGGGCCCTCCGGGGAGCTGTTTTTT	CASSPGLAGPSGELFF
TRBV20-1	TRBD1	TRBJ1-2	many	TGCAGTGCTAGGACACAACAGGGGGCAAGCTACACCTTC	CSARTQQGASYTF
TRBV7-3	NA	TRBJ2-1	few	TGTGCCAGCAGCCAGGCGATGGGCCAGTATGAGCAGTTCTTC	CASSQAMGQYEQFF